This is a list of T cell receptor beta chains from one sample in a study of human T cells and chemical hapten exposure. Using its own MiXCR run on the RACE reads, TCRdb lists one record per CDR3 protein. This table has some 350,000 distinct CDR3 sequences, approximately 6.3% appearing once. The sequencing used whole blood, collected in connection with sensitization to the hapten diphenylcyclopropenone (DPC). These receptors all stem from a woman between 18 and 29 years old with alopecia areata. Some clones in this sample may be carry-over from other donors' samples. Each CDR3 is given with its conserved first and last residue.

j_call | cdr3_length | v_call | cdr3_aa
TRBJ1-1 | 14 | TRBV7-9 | CASRAGQPNTEAFF
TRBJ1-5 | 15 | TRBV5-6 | CASTILGREGQPQHF
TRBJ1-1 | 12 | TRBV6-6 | CASREGGTEAFF
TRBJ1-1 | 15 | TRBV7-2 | CACSLGDRLGTEAFF
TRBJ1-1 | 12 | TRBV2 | CASTEGNTEAFF
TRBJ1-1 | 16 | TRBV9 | CASSPFSGQGVLEAFF
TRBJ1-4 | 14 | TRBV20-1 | CSGREGSTNEKLFF
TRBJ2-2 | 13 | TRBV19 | CASSGENTGELFF
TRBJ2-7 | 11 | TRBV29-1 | CSAAEGHEQYF
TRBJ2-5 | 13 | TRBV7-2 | CASSLRGQQTQYF
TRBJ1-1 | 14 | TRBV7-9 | CASSIQGIETEAFF
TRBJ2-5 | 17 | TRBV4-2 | CASSQEGAGGGAQTQYF
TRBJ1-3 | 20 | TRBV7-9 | CASSLGLKGALGDSGNTIYF
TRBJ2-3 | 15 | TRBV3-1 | CASSQPGLGQDTQYF
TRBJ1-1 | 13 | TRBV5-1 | CASSSIPGAEAFF
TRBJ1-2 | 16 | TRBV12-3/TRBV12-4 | CASSIFRGRLDYGYTF
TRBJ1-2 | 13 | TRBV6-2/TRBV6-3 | CASSTGTQYGYTF
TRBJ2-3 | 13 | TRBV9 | CASSALPTDTQYF
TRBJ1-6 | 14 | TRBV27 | CASSFAGTNSPLHF
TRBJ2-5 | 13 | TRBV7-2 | CASSFSVQETQYF
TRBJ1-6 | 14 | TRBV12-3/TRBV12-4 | CASSSLGGNSPLHF